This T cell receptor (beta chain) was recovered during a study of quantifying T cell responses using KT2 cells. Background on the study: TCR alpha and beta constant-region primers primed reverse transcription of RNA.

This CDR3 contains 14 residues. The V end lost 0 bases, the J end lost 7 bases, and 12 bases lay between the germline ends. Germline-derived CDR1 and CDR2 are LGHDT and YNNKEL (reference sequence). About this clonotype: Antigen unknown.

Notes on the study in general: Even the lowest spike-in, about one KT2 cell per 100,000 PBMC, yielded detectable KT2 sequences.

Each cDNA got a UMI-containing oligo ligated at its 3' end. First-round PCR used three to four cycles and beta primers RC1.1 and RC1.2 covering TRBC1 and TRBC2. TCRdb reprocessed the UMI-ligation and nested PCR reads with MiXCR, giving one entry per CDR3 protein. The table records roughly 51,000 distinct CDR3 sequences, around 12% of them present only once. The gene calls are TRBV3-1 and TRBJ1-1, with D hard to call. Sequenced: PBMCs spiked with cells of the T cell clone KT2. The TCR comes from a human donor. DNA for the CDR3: TGTGCCAGCAGCCAAGATTCCGGACGAAGTGAAGCTTTCTTT. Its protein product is CASSQDSGRSEAFF. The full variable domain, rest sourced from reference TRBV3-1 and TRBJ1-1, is DTAVSQTPKYLVTQMGNDKSIKCEQNLGHDTMYWYKQDSKKFLKIMFSYNNKELIINETVPNRFSPKSPDKAHLNLHINSLELGDSAVYFCASSQDSGRSEAFFGQGTRLTVV.